The 22 T cell receptor beta chains given below trace back to one sample, sequenced in a study of response to subunit inactivated influenza vaccine. One entry per CDR3 protein results from TCRdb running MiXCR on the RT-PCR reads. The sample gives about 240,000 distinct CDR3 sequences, about 12% of which show up once; 7.8% is in the top ten. Here the sequenced sample was non-naive T cells sorted from PBMCs, taken roughly 2 weeks before vaccination. The receptors were sampled from a man aged 45 to 65 who received an inactivated influenza vaccine.

A few counts support this clonotype. The genes are TRBV10-3 and TRBJ1-6; TRBD1 agrees at 9 bases. The J segment lost 7 bases and the V segment lost 5 bases, leaving 9 bases of the junction unmatched. Germline V gene sequence: CDR1 ENHRY, CDR2 SYGVKD. The CDR3 covers 16 residues. CDR3 protein: CAISRSLGQGNSPLHF. The CDR3 nucleotides are TGTGCCATCAGTCGAAGTTTGGGACAGGGAAATTCACCCCTCCACTTT.

The rearrangement uses TRBV3-1 and TRBJ2-7; TRBD1 might be the D (5 bases). V dropped 6 bases and J dropped 5 bases, with 20 bases sitting between them. The CDR3 runs 15 residues. Germline CDR1 reads LGHDT; CDR2 reads YNNKEL (reference sequence). In DNA form, the CDR3 reads TGTGCCAGCAGAGGCGGAACAGGACCCTTCAACGAGCAGTACTTC. Translated, it gives CASRGGTGPFNEQYF.

This clonotype was seen ten or more times. The V gene is TRBV27, the J gene TRBJ2-1; D possibly corresponds to TRBD1 (6 bases). Germline CDR1 is MNHEY and CDR2 is SMNVEV (reference sequence). V was clipped by 3 bases and J by 9 bases, with 15 bases between them. This CDR3 spans 14 amino acids. The CDR3 sequence: CASSFGTRGSEQFF. DNA of the CDR3: TGTGCCAGCAGTTTCGGGACAAGGGGTAGTGAGCAGTTCTTC.

The chain combines TRBV28 with TRBJ1-5; TRBD1 aligns across 10 bases. Germline lookup yields CDR1 MDHEN and CDR2 SYDVKM. V lost 4 bases and J lost 6; bases outside the gene matches: 6. The CDR3 loop spans 15 amino acids. The CDR3 bases are TGTGCCAGCAGTTGGCTCGGACAGGGGGTTCAGCCCCAGCATTTT. Protein product: CASSWLGQGVQPQHF.

This clonotype was seen at least ten times. The chain recombines TRBV25-1 with TRBJ2-1; 10 bases are a match to TRBD2. V gave up 7 bases and J gave up 6 bases; unmatched junction bases: 6. This CDR3 spans 14 amino acids. Germline assignment: CDR1 MGHDK and CDR2 SYGVNS. CDR3 DNA sequence: TGTGCCAGCATCGAGCGGGAGGGGGCCAATGAGCAGTTCTTC. Protein sequence: CASIEREGANEQFF.

This clonotype was seen more than once but under ten times. The chain uses TRBV11-2 and TRBJ1-6; D is unclear. CDR3 length equals 16 residues. V dropped 0 bases and J dropped 7 bases, with 13 bases sitting between them. Per germline, CDR1 SGHAT and CDR2 FQNNGV. CDR3 bases: TGTGCCAGCAGCTTAGATCGGTGGGGATACAATTCACCCCTCCACTTT. It is translated as CASSLDRWGYNSPLHF. The whole variable domain, filled in from reference TRBV11-2 and TRBJ1-6, reads EAGVAQSPRYKIIEKRQSVAFWCNPISGHATLYWYQQILGQGPKLLIQFQNNGVVDDSQLPKDRFSAERLKGVDSTLKIQPAKLEDSAVYLCASSLDRWGYNSPLHFGNGTRLTVT.

This sequence joins TRBV10-3 and TRBJ2-2; no reliable D call. V shed 7 bases and J shed 0 bases, with 12 bases lying between them. The CDR3 consists of 15 residues. Per the germline V gene, CDR1 is ENHRY and CDR2 is SYGVKD. The CDR3 region has the DNA TGTGCCATCAAAAACTCGATCCCGAACACCGGGGAGCTGTTTTTT. Protein sequence: CAIKNSIPNTGELFF.

The chain uses TRBV2 and TRBJ2-2; TRBD2 matches at 7 bases. The CDR3 runs 15 residues. V shed 7 bases and J 1 base; nucleotides not matched to a gene: 6. From germline, CDR1 is SNHLY and CDR2 FYNNEI. CDR3 in amino acids: CASMRASGNTGELFF. The CDR3 coding sequence is TGTGCCAGCATGCGGGCTAGCGGGAACACCGGGGAGCTGTTTTTT.

The genes are TRBV20-1 and TRBJ1-5, with no clear D. The CDR3 length is 16 residues. The germline gives CDR1 DFQATT, CDR2 SNEGSKA (reference sequence). The V end was cut by 0 bases, the J end by 2 bases, with 14 bases between. CDR3 sequence reads: CSARDSLGLRNQPQHF. CDR3 in DNA: TGCAGTGCTAGAGATTCCCTAGGCCTACGCAATCAGCCCCAGCATTTT.

The chain recombines TRBV29-1 with TRBJ2-7; possible D gene TRBD1, 5 bases. V was trimmed by 6 bases and J by 4 bases, leaving 22 bases between them. There are 15 residues in the CDR3. CDR1 and CDR2 (germline): SQVTM, ANQGSEA. The CDR3: CSVHVREGPGYEQYF. CDR3 coding DNA: TGCAGCGTCCATGTCAGGGAAGGACCTGGTTACGAGCAGTACTTC.

This clonotype came up a few times. The chain uses TRBV19 and TRBJ2-1, with 8 bases fitting TRBD2. J gave up 2 bases and V 2 bases, and 5 bases lay outside the gene matches. The length of the CDR3 is 16 residues. Germline CDR1 LNHDA, CDR2 SQIVND (reference sequence). The DNA of the CDR3 is TGTGCCAGTAGTATAAACCTAGCGGGCCCCTACAATGAGCAGTTCTTC. Translation gives CASSINLAGPYNEQFF.

This clonotype was counted a few times. V gene TRBV12-3 or TRBV12-4 combines with J gene TRBJ2-3; 14 bases fit TRBD2. With 5 bases clipped from V and 0 bases from J, the junction kept 7 bases outside the gene matches. The CDR3 runs 18 residues. Written as DNA, the CDR3 is TGTGCCAGCAGTAGGACTAGCGGGAGGTATACGAGCACAGATACGCAGTATTTT. Translated: CASSRTSGRYTSTDTQYF.

This clonotype has a count of ten or more. V is TRBV12-3 or TRBV12-4 and J is TRBJ2-6, with 9 bases matching TRBD1. This CDR3 contains 17 residues. With V trimmed by 7 bases and J by 0 bases, 7 bases remained unmatched. CDR3 amino acids: CASKPGQGPSGANVLTF. CDR3 in DNA: TGTGCCAGCAAACCGGGACAGGGTCCCTCTGGGGCCAACGTCCTGACTTTC.

This clonotype was observed a few times. This chain joins TRBV29-1 and TRBJ2-7; TRBD1 is a possible D gene (6 bases). V lost 4 bases and J lost 2, with 18 bases in between. CDR1 is SQVTM and CDR2 is ANQGSEA in the germline V gene. The CDR3 loop spans 15 amino acids. The CDR3 nucleotides are TGCAGCGTTGTGGGGGCAGGAGGAACCGCCTACGAGCAGTACTTC. Translated: CSVVGAGGTAYEQYF.

This clonotype occurred many times. The chain couples TRBV20-1 to TRBJ2-7, with 13 bases matching TRBD2. The germline V gene has CDR1 DFQATT and CDR2 SNEGSKA (reference sequence). CDR3 size: 15 residues. Losses at the gene ends were 1 base for V and 5 bases for J; bases not matched to a gene: 5. CDR3 bases: TGCAGTGCTAGAGCACTAGCGGGAGGGCCAGACGAGCAGTACTTC. Translation: CSARALAGGPDEQYF.

This clonotype was seen ten or more times. The rearrangement links TRBV7-2 to TRBJ2-3; 11 bases line up with TRBD1. Trimming removed 3 bases from V and 5 bases from J; junction bases left unmatched: 4. Germline CDR1 is SGHTA and CDR2 is FQGNSA. The CDR3 has 15 residues. For the CDR3, the DNA is TGTGCCAGCAGCTTGGACAGGGGGCGCGGAGATACGCAGTATTTT. It is translated as CASSLDRGRGDTQYF.

The V call is TRBV10-3, the J call TRBJ2-5; D may match TRBD1 or TRBD2 (5 bases each). The ends were cut back, 0 bases at V and 2 bases at J, with 13 bases in the middle. Per germline, CDR1 ENHRY and CDR2 SYGVKD. CDR3 length: 16 amino acids. This chain's CDR3 is CAISESSPGRQETQYF. For the CDR3, the DNA is TGTGCCATCAGTGAGTCGTCTCCGGGACGTCAAGAGACCCAGTACTTC.

This chain links TRBV5-1 with TRBJ2-7; the D gene is possibly TRBD1 (5 bases). The germline V gene has CDR1 SGHRS and CDR2 YFSETQ. The CDR3 runs 13 residues. V lost 1 base, J lost 4 bases, and 9 bases lay in between. CDR3 nucleotide sequence: TGCGCCAGCAGCTTGAGGGGTGTGTACGAGCAGTACTTC. Translated: CASSLRGVYEQYF.

At least ten counts were recorded for this clonotype. The chain links TRBV5-1 to TRBJ2-5; 10 nucleotides line up with TRBD2. Germline CDR1 and CDR2: SGHRS and YFSETQ. The CDR3 has 15 amino acids. With 2 bases clipped from V and 5 bases from J, the junction kept 6 bases outside the gene matches. In nucleotides, the CDR3 is TGCGCCAGCAGCTTCGGTAGCGGGAGGAGGGAGACCCAGTACTTC. It codes for CASSFGSGRRETQYF.

This clonotype was recorded at least ten times. The rearrangement joins TRBV5-1 to TRBJ2-7; D is possibly TRBD1 (6 bases). The CDR3 runs to 15 residues. Trimming pared 0 bases from V and 4 bases from J, leaving 14 bases between. Germline CDR1 and CDR2: SGHRS and YFSETQ. The CDR3: CASSLVPGAVYEQYF. CDR3 nucleotide sequence: TGCGCCAGCAGCTTGGTCCCAGGGGCAGTGTACGAGCAGTACTTC.

In nucleotides, the CDR3 is TGTGCCAGCAGCGCCAACCTCGGACTAGCGGGGGACACAGATACGCAGTATTTT. As protein: CASSANLGLAGDTDTQYF. V and J are TRBV9 and TRBJ2-3, with TRBD2 identical over 13 bases. The V and J ends lost 3 bases and 2 bases, in that order; junction bases with no gene match: 9. CDR3 length: 18 residues. Looked up from germline, CDR1 is SGDLS and CDR2 is YYNGEE. Full variable domain (remainder filled in from reference TRBV9 and TRBJ2-3): DSGVTQTPKHLITATGQRVTLRCSPRSGDLSVYWYQQSLDQGLQFLIQYYNGEERAKGNILERFSAQQFPDLHSELNLSSLELGDSALYFCASSANLGLAGDTDTQYFGPGTRLTVL.

The chain is built from TRBV7-2 and TRBJ2-7, with 12 bases aligning to TRBD2. V lost 7 bases and J lost 2; bases outside the gene matches: 6. The CDR3 extends over 15 amino acids. The germline V gene has CDR1 SGHTA and CDR2 FQGNSA. This CDR3 is CASTIGLAGTYEQYF. CDR3 sequence (DNA): TGTGCCAGCACAATCGGACTAGCGGGGACCTACGAGCAGTACTTC.